Below are 8 T cell receptor beta chains sequenced from a single sample in a study of T cell clonality in common variable immunodeficiency. Sequenced by immunoSEQ multiplex PCR; TCRdb stores in-frame clones only, minus some. This sample carries 40,000 to 55,000 clones and no singletons, and about 10% goes to the top ten. Sequenced: peripheral blood mononuclear cells. The receptors here all came from a person between 18 and 70 years old in good health.

This clone is labeled large. The read terminates 3 residues before the CDR3 end, so the remaining end is supplied by the germline J gene. This specimen includes other DNA sequences encoding the same CDR3. The J gene is TRBJ1-1, the V gene TRBV11-3; tentatively, D is TRBD1 (6 bases). Germline assignment: CDR1 SGHNT and CDR2 YENEEA. V was pared by 0 bases and J by 1 base, with 9 bases between. The CDR3 runs 15 residues. The CDR3 bases that were read are TGTGCCAGCAGCTTAGATTTGACAGGGAACACTGAA. Protein product: CASSLDLTGNTE. The whole CDR3 sequence is CASSLDLTGNTEAFF. Filled out from reference TRBV11-3 and TRBJ1-1, the complete variable domain reads EAGVVQSPRYKIIEKKQPVAFWCNPISGHNTLYWYLQNLGQGPELLIRYENEEAVDDSQLPKDRFSAERLKGVDSTLKIQPAELGDSAVYLCASSLDLTGNTEAFFGQGTRLTVV.

The sample holds many counts of this clone. The observed sequence ends 3 residues before the CDR3 terminus, with the missing tail filled in from the germline J gene. The genes are TRBV28 and TRBJ2-1, with D maybe TRBD1 (5 bases). CDR3 length equals 14 residues. CDR1 is MDHEN, CDR2 SYDVKM, per germline. The ends were cut back, 2 bases at V and 3 bases at J, with 8 bases in the middle. CDR3 DNA (partial): TGTGCCAGCAGTTTAGGGGCCCTCTACAATGAG. It encodes CASSLGALYNE. The entire CDR3 reads CASSLGALYNEQFF.

This clone was seen many times. The read gets to within 3 residues of the CDR3 end, and the germline J gene fills in the rest. The J gene is TRBJ1-5, the V gene TRBV2; D is unresolved. CDR1 and CDR2 from the germline V gene are SNHLY and FYNNEI. The CDR3 totals 13 residues. Trimming removed 9 bases from V and 7 bases from J, with 16 bases in between. Here the CDR3 reads CASKTLTGQPQHF. CDR3 bases read: TGTGCCAGTAAGACACTAACGGGGCAGCCC.

This clone was counted many times. The CDR3 end lies 3 residues beyond the end of the read and is filled in from the germline J gene. This chain links TRBV7-3 with TRBJ2-5, with D perhaps TRBD1 (6 bases). CDR3 length equals 13 residues. The V end lost 5 bases, the J end lost 6 bases, and 13 bases lay between the germline ends. Germline V gives CDR1 SGHTA, CDR2 FQGTGA. The CDR3 region is CASSPHQGKTQYF. CDR3 DNA (partial): TGTGCCAGCAGCCCACACCAGGGGAAGACC.

This clone came up many times. The read ends 3 residues shy of where the CDR3 ends; the end is completed using the germline J gene. The V gene is TRBV19, the J gene TRBJ2-7; TRBD1 matches 8 bases. The CDR3 totals 14 residues. J gave up 3 bases and V 3 bases, and 4 bases lay outside the gene matches. Germline-derived CDR1 and CDR2 are LNHDA and SQIVND (reference sequence). The CDR3 DNA, read in part, is TGTGCCAGTAGTATTCGGGACAGGCTCTACGAG. Amino acids: CASSIRDRLYE. The CDR3, in full, reads CASSIRDRLYEQYF.

This clone was seen at least ten times. The observed sequence ends 3 residues before the CDR3 terminus, with the missing tail filled in from the germline J gene. The chain has TRBV2 and TRBJ1-2; the D gene is possibly TRBD1 (6 bases). Germline CDR1 and CDR2: SNHLY and FYNNEI. The CDR3 contains 15 residues. V lost 5 bases to trimming and J lost 4 bases, with 17 bases between them. The part of the CDR3 DNA that was read is TGTGCCAGCAGTCCAATTGGGGGCGCGGGCTATGGC. Protein: CASSPIGGAGYG. The whole CDR3 region reads CASSPIGGAGYGYTF.

The sample holds many counts of this clone. The sequenced fragment ends 3 residues before the CDR3 boundary, so the rest is inferred from the germline J gene. The rearrangement joins TRBV5-1 to TRBJ1-1; D unclear. The length of the CDR3 is 16 residues. Looked up from germline, CDR1 is SGHRS and CDR2 is YFSETQ. V was cut by 0 bases and J by 1 base, with 13 bases left in between. The chain's CDR3 is CASSLALRGENTEAFF. CDR3 bases read: TGCGCCAGCAGCTTGGCCCTTCGGGGTGAGAACACTGAA. Full variable domain (remainder filled in from reference TRBV5-1 and TRBJ1-1): KAGVTQTPRYLIKTRGQQVTLSCSPISGHRSVSWYQQTPGQGLQFLFEYFSETQRNKGNFPGRFSGRQFSNSRSEMNVSTLELGDSALYLCASSLALRGENTEAFFGQGTRLTVV.

This clone occurred a few times. The CDR3 extends 3 residues past the end of the read, so its final part is completed from the germline J gene. The chain has TRBV29-1 and TRBJ1-2; D is unresolved. CDR3 length equals 13 residues. The germline V gene encodes CDR1 SQVTM and CDR2 ANQGSEA. The V end lost 3 bases, the J end lost 3 bases, and 11 bases lay between the germline ends. CDR3 bases read: TGCAGCGTTGAGTTGCAGTCACACTATGGC. It yields the protein CSVELQSHYG. The complete CDR3 protein is CSVELQSHYGYTF.